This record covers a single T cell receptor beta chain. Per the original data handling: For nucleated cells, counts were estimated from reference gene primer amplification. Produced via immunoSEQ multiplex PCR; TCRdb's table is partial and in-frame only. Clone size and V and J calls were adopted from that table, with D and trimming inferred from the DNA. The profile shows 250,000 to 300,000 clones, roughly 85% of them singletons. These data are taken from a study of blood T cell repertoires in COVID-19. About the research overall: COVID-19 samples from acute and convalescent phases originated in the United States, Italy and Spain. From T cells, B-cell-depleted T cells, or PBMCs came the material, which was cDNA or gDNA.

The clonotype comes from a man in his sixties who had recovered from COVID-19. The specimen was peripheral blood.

Written as DNA, the CDR3 is TGTGCCAGCAGCCGGCCCCGGACTAGCGGGAAGCCAGGGAACATTCAGTACTTC. Its translation is CASSRPRTSGKPGNIQYF. The V call is TRBV21-1, the J call TRBJ2-4; TRBD2, the D gene given by the table, was not confirmed from the DNA. TRBV21-1 is deemed a pseudogene. The CDR3 runs to 18 residues.